The rows below give T cell receptor beta chains drawn from one sample of a study of cytomegalovirus exposure and HLA in healthy donors. Assay: immunoSEQ multiplex PCR; the TCRdb copy retains only in-frame clones and omits some. The table lists about 210,000 clones, around 78% of them singletons, with about 14% in the top ten. The sample consisted of PBMCs. These receptors originate from a woman aged 25 to 39 in good health and CMV-seropositive. Both conserved end residues are part of each CDR3. D genes are given only for firm matches. The size of a clone is reported for some rows only, either as once, few or many, or as a class for expanded clones.

V gene: TRBV5-1
D gene: TRBD1
J gene: TRBJ2-3
clone size: NA
CDR3 DNA: TGCGCCAGCAGCATCGGGACAGGCGCAGATACGCAGTATTTT
CDR3 protein: CASSIGTGADTQYF

V gene: TRBV7-9
D gene: NA
J gene: TRBJ2-5
clone size: NA
CDR3 DNA: TGTGCCAGCAGCTTAGCGGGGCAGGGTGAGACCCAGTACTTC
CDR3 protein: CASSLAGQGETQYF

V gene: TRBV6-5
D gene: NA
J gene: TRBJ2-1
clone size: once
CDR3 DNA: TGTGCCAGCAGTTACTCGATACCAGGGTCCGGCAATGAGCAGTTCTTC
CDR3 protein: CASSYSIPGSGNEQFF

V gene: TRBV5-6
D gene: NA
J gene: TRBJ1-6
clone size: NA
CDR3 DNA: TGTGCCAGCAGCCAAAGAGCCTCCTATAATTCACCCCTCCACTTT
CDR3 protein: CASSQRASYNSPLHF

V gene: TRBV5-1
D gene: NA
J gene: TRBJ1-2
clone size: NA
CDR3 DNA: TGCGCCAGCAGCCGGGGTGAGGGTGTTCATGGCTACACCTTC
CDR3 protein: CASSRGEGVHGYTF

V gene: TRBV15
D gene: NA
J gene: TRBJ2-3
clone size: NA
CDR3 DNA: TGTGCCACCAGCCCGGGACTGATCACAGATACGCAGTATTTT
CDR3 protein: CATSPGLITDTQYF

V gene: TRBV7-9
D gene: NA
J gene: TRBJ1-1
clone size: once
CDR3 DNA: TGTGCCAGCAGCCATAAGGGGAAGTTGACTGAAGCTTTCTTT
CDR3 protein: CASSHKGKLTEAFF

V gene: TRBV19
D gene: NA
J gene: TRBJ1-5
clone size: NA
CDR3 DNA: TGTGCCAGTAGTATAGGTTCGGGGAACAATCAGCCCCAGCATTTT
CDR3 protein: CASSIGSGNNQPQHF

V gene: TRBV29-1
D gene: NA
J gene: TRBJ1-1
clone size: NA
CDR3 DNA: TGCAGCGTTGCCGACAGCCTGAACACTGAAGCTTTCTTT
CDR3 protein: CSVADSLNTEAFF

V gene: TRBV6-1
D gene: TRBD1
J gene: TRBJ1-2
clone size: NA
CDR3 DNA: TGTGCCAGCAGTGCATCACAGGGGCTAGATGGCTACACCTTC
CDR3 protein: CASSASQGLDGYTF

V gene: TRBV5-1
D gene: NA
J gene: TRBJ1-2
clone size: NA
CDR3 DNA: TGCGCCAGCAGCGACCCTAACAGGGCTTATGGCTACACCTTC
CDR3 protein: CASSDPNRAYGYTF

V gene: TRBV7-2
D gene: NA
J gene: TRBJ2-3
clone size: NA
CDR3 DNA: TGTGCCAGCAGCCCAAGCCGCGGGGTCACAGATACGCAGTATTTT
CDR3 protein: CASSPSRGVTDTQYF

V gene: TRBV28
D gene: NA
J gene: TRBJ2-1
clone size: NA
CDR3 DNA: TGTGCCAGCAGTTTCGGCCTAGCGATCCCGAGCTCCTACAATGAGCAGTTCTTC
CDR3 protein: CASSFGLAIPSSYNEQFF

V gene: TRBV5-5
D gene: TRBD2
J gene: TRBJ2-7
clone size: NA
CDR3 DNA: TGTGCCAGCAGCTTGGGCCCAGCGGGAGGGCGCGACGAGCAGTACTTC
CDR3 protein: CASSLGPAGGRDEQYF

V gene: TRBV11-2
D gene: NA
J gene: TRBJ2-7
clone size: NA
CDR3 DNA: TGTGCCAGCAGCCCAACTTTGCACTCCTACGAGCAGTACTTC
CDR3 protein: CASSPTLHSYEQYF

V gene: TRBV11-3
D gene: NA
J gene: TRBJ1-2
clone size: NA
CDR3 DNA: TGTGCCAGCAGCTCAAGCGTGGGGGGAAATGGCTACACCTTC
CDR3 protein: CASSSSVGGNGYTF

V gene: TRBV6-1
D gene: NA
J gene: TRBJ2-7
clone size: NA
CDR3 DNA: TGTGCCAGCAGTGAAGGCTCCTTGGTCTGGGACACCTACGAGCAGTACTTC
CDR3 protein: CASSEGSLVWDTYEQYF

V gene: TRBV7-6
D gene: NA
J gene: TRBJ2-3
clone size: NA
CDR3 DNA: TGTGCCAGCAGCTTAGCCTGGGCGGGAGATACGCAGTATTTT
CDR3 protein: CASSLAWAGDTQYF

V gene: TRBV5-6
D gene: TRBD2
J gene: TRBJ2-3
clone size: NA
CDR3 DNA: TGTGCCAGCAGCTTTACGAGCGGGGACACAGATACGCAGTATTTT
CDR3 protein: CASSFTSGDTDTQYF

V gene: TRBV27
D gene: NA
J gene: TRBJ1-1
clone size: NA
CDR3 DNA: TGTGCCAGCAGCGCCACGAGGACTGAAGCTTTCTTT
CDR3 protein: CASSATRTEAFF

V gene: TRBV5-4
D gene: NA
J gene: TRBJ2-5
clone size: NA
CDR3 DNA: TGTGCCAGCAGCTTGCGGGGGGCTGGAGAGACCCAGTACTTC
CDR3 protein: CASSLRGAGETQYF

V gene: TRBV7-8
D gene: NA
J gene: TRBJ2-3
clone size: NA
CDR3 DNA: TGTGCCAGCAGCTTAGGGGCCGGTGGAGATACGCAGTATTTT
CDR3 protein: CASSLGAGGDTQYF